The clone carrying this T cell receptor beta chain was seen ten or more times. Its antigen is unknown. The V end lost 7 bases, the J end lost 4 bases, and 8 bases lay between the germline ends. Germline V gene sequence: CDR1 MDHEN, CDR2 SYDVKM. The CDR3 runs to 11 residues. With a J-beta primer mix and a sample-barcoded 5' primer, a second PCR ran 7 to 11 cycles. TCRdb fed the 5' RACE reads into MiXCR, producing one record per CDR3 protein. The sample has fewer than 800,000 distinct CDR3 sequences; roughly 32% are singletons. The source of the sample is a study of blood T cells in healthy people across ages. Study findings and constraints: It was held that the diversity estimates obtained from one million T cells were underestimates.

Sequencing was performed on blood. This receptor was obtained from a woman over 75 in good health. The chain joins TRBV28 to TRBJ2-7; no firm D call. The CDR3 is CASTTEYEQYF. The CDR3, as DNA: TGTGCCAGCACTACAGAGTACGAGCAGTACTTC.